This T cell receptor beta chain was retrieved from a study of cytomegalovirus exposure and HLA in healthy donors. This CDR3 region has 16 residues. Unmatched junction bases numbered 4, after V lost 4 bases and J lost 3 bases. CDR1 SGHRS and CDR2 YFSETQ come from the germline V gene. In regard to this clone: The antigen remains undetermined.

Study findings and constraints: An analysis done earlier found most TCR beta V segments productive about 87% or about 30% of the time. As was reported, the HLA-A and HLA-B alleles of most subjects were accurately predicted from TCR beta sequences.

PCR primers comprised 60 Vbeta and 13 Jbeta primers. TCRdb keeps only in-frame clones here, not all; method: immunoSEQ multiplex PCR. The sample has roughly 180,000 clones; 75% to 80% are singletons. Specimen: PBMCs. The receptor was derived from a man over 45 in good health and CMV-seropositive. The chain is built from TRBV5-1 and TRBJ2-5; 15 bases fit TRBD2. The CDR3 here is CASSHRTSGGEETQYF. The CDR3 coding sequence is TGCGCCAGCAGCCATCGGACTAGCGGGGGGGAAGAGACCCAGTACTTC.